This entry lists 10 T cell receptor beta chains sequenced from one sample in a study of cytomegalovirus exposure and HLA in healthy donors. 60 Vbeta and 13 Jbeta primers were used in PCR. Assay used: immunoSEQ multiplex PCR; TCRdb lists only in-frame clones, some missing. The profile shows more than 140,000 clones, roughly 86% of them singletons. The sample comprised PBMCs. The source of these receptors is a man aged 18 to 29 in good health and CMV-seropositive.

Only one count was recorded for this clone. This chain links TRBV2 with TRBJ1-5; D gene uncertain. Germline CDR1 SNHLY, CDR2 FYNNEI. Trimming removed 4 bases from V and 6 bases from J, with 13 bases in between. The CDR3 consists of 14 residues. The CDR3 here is CASSGWGEIQPQHF. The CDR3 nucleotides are TGTGCCAGCAGTGGGTGGGGAGAGATTCAGCCCCAGCATTTT. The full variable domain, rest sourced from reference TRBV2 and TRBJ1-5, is EPEVTQTPSHQVTQMGQEVILRCVPISNHLYFYWYRQILGQKVEFLVSFYNNEISEKSEIFDDQFSVERPDGSNFTLKIRSTKLEDSAMYFCASSGWGEIQPQHFGDGTRLSIL.

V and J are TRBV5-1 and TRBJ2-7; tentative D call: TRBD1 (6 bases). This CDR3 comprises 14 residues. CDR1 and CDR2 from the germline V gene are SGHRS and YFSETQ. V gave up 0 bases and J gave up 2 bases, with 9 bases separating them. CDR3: CASSLDGQTYEQYF. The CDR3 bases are TGCGCCAGCAGCTTGGATGGACAGACCTACGAGCAGTACTTC.

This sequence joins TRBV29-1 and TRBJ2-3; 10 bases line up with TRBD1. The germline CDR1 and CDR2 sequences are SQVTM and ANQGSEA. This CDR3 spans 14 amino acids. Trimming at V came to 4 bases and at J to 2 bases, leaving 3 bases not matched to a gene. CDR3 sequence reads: CSVAGTGVTDTQYF. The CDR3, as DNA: TGCAGCGTTGCGGGGACAGGGGTCACAGATACGCAGTATTTT.

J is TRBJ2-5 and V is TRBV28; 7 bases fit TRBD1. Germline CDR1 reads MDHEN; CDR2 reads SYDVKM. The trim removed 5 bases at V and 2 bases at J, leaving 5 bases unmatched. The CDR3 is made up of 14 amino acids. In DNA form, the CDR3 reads TGTGCCAGCAGTGTCGACAGGGAACAAGAGACCCAGTACTTC. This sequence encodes CASSVDREQETQYF.

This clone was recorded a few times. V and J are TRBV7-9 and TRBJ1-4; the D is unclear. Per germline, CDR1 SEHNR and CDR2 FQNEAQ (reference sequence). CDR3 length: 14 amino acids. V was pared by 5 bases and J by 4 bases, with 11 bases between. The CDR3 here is CASSPYRSNEKLFF. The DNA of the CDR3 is TGTGCCAGCAGCCCATATAGGAGTAATGAAAAACTGTTTTTT.

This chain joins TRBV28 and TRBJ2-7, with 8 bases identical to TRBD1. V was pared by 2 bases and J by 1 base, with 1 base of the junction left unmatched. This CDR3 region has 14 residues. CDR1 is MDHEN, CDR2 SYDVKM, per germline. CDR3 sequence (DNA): TGTGCCAGCAGTTTACAGGGGGCGTCCTACGAGCAGTACTTC. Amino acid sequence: CASSLQGASYEQYF.

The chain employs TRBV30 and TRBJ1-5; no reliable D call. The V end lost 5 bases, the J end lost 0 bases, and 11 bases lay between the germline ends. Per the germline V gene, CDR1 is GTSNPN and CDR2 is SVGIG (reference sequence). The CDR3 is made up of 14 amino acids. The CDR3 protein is CAWSGGNSNQPQHF. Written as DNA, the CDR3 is TGTGCCTGGTCCGGCGGTAATAGCAATCAGCCCCAGCATTTT.

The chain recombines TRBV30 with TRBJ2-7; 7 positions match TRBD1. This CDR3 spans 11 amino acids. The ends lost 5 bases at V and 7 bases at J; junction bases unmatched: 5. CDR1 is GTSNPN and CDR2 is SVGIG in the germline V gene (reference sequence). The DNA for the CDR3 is TGTGCCTGGCAACAGGGGTTTGAGCAGTACTTC. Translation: CAWQQGFEQYF.

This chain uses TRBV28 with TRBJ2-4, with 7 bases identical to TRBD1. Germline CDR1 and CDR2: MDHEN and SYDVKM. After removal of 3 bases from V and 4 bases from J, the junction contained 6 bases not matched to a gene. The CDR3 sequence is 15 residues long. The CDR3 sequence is CASSLWTGGKNIQYF. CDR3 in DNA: TGTGCCAGCAGTTTGTGGACAGGCGGAAAAAACATTCAGTACTTC.

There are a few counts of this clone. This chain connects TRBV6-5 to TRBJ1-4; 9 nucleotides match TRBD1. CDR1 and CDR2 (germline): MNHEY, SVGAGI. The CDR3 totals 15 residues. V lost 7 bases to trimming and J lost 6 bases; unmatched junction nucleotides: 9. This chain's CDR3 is CASTHLTGGDEKLFF. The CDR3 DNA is TGTGCCAGCACCCATCTGACAGGGGGGGATGAAAAACTGTTTTTT.